This entry lists 22 T cell receptor beta chains sequenced from one sample in a study of cytomegalovirus exposure and HLA in healthy donors. The PCR was carried out with 60 Vbeta primers and 13 Jbeta primers. Sequencing was performed with immunoSEQ multiplex PCR; in TCRdb, only in-frame clones are kept and a portion is missing. Here the sample spans approximately 150,000 clones, around four fifths being singletons. The sample comprised PBMCs. All receptors come from a boy aged 2-9 years in good health and CMV-seronegative.

The chain joins TRBV27 to TRBJ1-5; 7 bases line up with TRBD1. Germline V gene sequence: CDR1 MNHEY, CDR2 SMNVEV (reference sequence). J was trimmed by 6 bases and V by 4 bases; bases with no gene match: 12. CDR3 length: 16 amino acids. This CDR3 reads CASSSGAGGRSQPQHF. DNA of the CDR3: TGTGCCAGCAGTTCTGGGGCAGGGGGGCGCAGTCAGCCCCAGCATTTT.

Details on this clone: The sample holds other DNA sequences that translate to the same CDR3. The chain uses TRBV7-3 and TRBJ2-5, with D possibly being TRBD2 (7 bases). The CDR3 has 15 residues. CDR1 is SGHTA and CDR2 is FQGTGA in the germline V gene. With 1 base removed from V and 4 bases from J, the gap between germline ends came to 13 bases. The CDR3 spells CASSLSGGGGETQYF. The CDR3 nucleotides read TGTGCCAGCAGCTTAAGTGGGGGAGGGGGAGAGACCCAGTACTTC. The full variable domain, rest sourced from reference TRBV7-3 and TRBJ2-5, is GAGVSQTPSNKVTEKGKYVELRCDPISGHTALYWYRQSLGQGPEFLIYFQGTGAADDSGLPNDRFFAVRPEGSVSTLKIQRTERGDSAVYLCASSLSGGGGETQYFGPGTRLLVL.

This clone turned up a few times. This chain's CDR3 is CASSEGTAAYNEQFF. CDR3 nucleotides: TGCGCCAGCAGTGAAGGAACAGCGGCCTACAATGAGCAGTTCTTC. This sequence joins TRBV10-1 and TRBJ2-1, with TRBD2 as a possible D gene (5 bases). The CDR3 has 15 residues. CDR1 and CDR2 (germline): WNHNN, SYGVQD (reference sequence). Trimming removed 3 bases at V and 2 bases at J, with 11 bases between.

The chain recombines TRBV2 with TRBJ1-1; TRBD1 aligns across 10 bases. CDR1 is SNHLY, CDR2 FYNNEI, per germline. The CDR3 covers 12 residues. The V gene end was trimmed by 7 bases and the J gene end by 9 bases; junction bases not matched to a gene: 5. The CDR3 sequence is CASMGQGLQAFF. The CDR3 coding sequence is TGTGCCAGCATGGGACAGGGGCTACAAGCTTTCTTT. The variable domain in full, completed from reference TRBV2 and TRBJ1-1, reads EPEVTQTPSHQVTQMGQEVILRCVPISNHLYFYWYRQILGQKVEFLVSFYNNEISEKSEIFDDQFSVERPDGSNFTLKIRSTKLEDSAMYFCASMGQGLQAFFGQGTRLTVV.

The chain employs TRBV7-3 and TRBJ2-5; 7 positions agree with TRBD1. V dropped 5 bases and J dropped 1; count of bases not matched to a gene: 4. Per germline, CDR1 SGHTA and CDR2 FQGTGA. The CDR3 has 14 residues. As DNA, the CDR3 is TGTGCCAGCAGCCTACAGGGGAGCCAAGAGACCCAGTACTTC. The encoded protein is CASSLQGSQETQYF.

V gene TRBV20-1 combines with J gene TRBJ2-7; TRBD2 might be the D (6 bases). V lost 4 bases to trimming and J lost 5 bases, with 9 bases between them. Germline V lookup: CDR1 DFQATT, CDR2 SNEGSKA (reference sequence). The CDR3 spans 11 residues. CDR3 sequence: CSAMGGDEQYF. CDR3 DNA sequence: TGCAGTGCTATGGGGGGAGACGAGCAGTACTTC.

The chain joins TRBV6-5 to TRBJ1-1, with D tentatively TRBD1 (5 bases). V shed 6 bases and J shed 4 bases, with 15 bases lying between them. CDR3 length: 14 amino acids. The germline CDR1 and CDR2 sequences are MNHEY and SVGAGI. The CDR3 protein is CASRITGGGTEAFF. The CDR3 DNA reads as TGTGCCAGCAGAATAACAGGTGGCGGCACTGAAGCTTTCTTT.

The CDR3 DNA follows: TGTGCCAGCAGTGAAGAAATCGGGAATGAGCAGTTCTTC. Translation gives CASSEEIGNEQFF. The chain has TRBV2 and TRBJ2-1; unclear D gene. The CDR3 runs 13 residues. V shed 1 base and J shed 7 bases, with 8 bases lying between them. Per germline, CDR1 SNHLY and CDR2 FYNNEI.

The chain combines TRBV4-3 with TRBJ2-7, with 14 bases that match TRBD2. There are 16 residues in the CDR3. The germline V gene has CDR1 LGHNA and CDR2 YSLEER. V lost 0 bases and J lost 11; bases outside the gene matches: 9. The CDR3 here is CASSQDLGLAGESKYF. As DNA, the CDR3 is TGCGCCAGCAGCCAAGATTTGGGACTAGCGGGAGAATCGAAGTACTTC.

The J gene is TRBJ2-1, the V gene TRBV27; no clear D. The V gene's germline CDR1 is MNHEY and CDR2 SMNVEV (reference sequence). CDR3 length: 13 amino acids. Trimming took off 4 bases at V and 10 bases at J, with 14 bases between the two ends. The CDR3 nucleotides read TGTGCCAGCAGTTCTCGACCCGGGTCAGAGCAGTTCTTC. This translates into CASSSRPGSEQFF.

The chain carries TRBV5-4 and TRBJ2-7; 10 bases match TRBD1. This CDR3 spans 16 amino acids. The germline CDR1 and CDR2 sequences are SGHNT and YYREEE (reference sequence). With 4 bases clipped from V and 1 base from J, the junction kept 8 bases outside the gene matches. For the CDR3, the DNA is TGTGCCAGCAGCACTGGGACAGGGGAGAAATCCTACGAGCAGTACTTC. Protein: CASSTGTGEKSYEQYF.

The chain links TRBV6-6 to TRBJ1-6; the D gene is possibly TRBD1 (5 bases). The germline CDR1 and CDR2 sequences are MNHNY and SVGAGI (reference sequence). The CDR3 loop spans 16 amino acids. V was pared by 0 bases and J by 7 bases, with 13 bases between. CDR3 loop: CASSYSRQPENSPLHF. CDR3 sequence (DNA): TGTGCCAGCAGTTACTCCCGACAGCCCGAGAATTCACCCCTCCACTTT.

The chain employs TRBV5-1 and TRBJ2-2, with a tentative D call TRBD1 (6 bases). Germline lookup yields CDR1 SGHRS and CDR2 YFSETQ. The CDR3 covers 16 residues. V was clipped by 4 bases and J by 5 bases, with 18 bases between them. Here the CDR3 reads CASSQTGQIGTGELFF. For the CDR3, the DNA is TGCGCCAGCAGCCAGACAGGCCAGATAGGGACCGGGGAGCTGTTTTTT.

This clone was observed a few times. The chain links TRBV9 to TRBJ2-1; the D is unclear. The CDR3 is 14 amino acids. V lost 1 base and J 4 bases, leaving 9 bases between the germline ends. Germline CDR1 and CDR2: SGDLS and YYNGEE. This CDR3 reads CASSVSGFYNEQFF. CDR3 coding DNA: TGTGCCAGCAGCGTAAGTGGCTTTTACAATGAGCAGTTCTTC.

V and J are TRBV28 and TRBJ2-1; 8 nucleotides line up with TRBD1. After removal of 5 bases from V and 0 bases from J, the junction contained 9 bases not matched to a gene. The CDR3 extends over 17 amino acids. Germline V gives CDR1 MDHEN, CDR2 SYDVKM. CDR3 bases: TGTGCCAGCAGTCGAGATTGGACAGGGTTCTCCTACAATGAGCAGTTCTTC. Amino acid sequence: CASSRDWTGFSYNEQFF.

This clone was detected only a few times. The rearrangement uses TRBV11-3 and TRBJ2-2, with 7 bases identical to TRBD2. In germline, CDR1 is SGHNT, CDR2 YENEEA. There are 13 residues in the CDR3. After removal of 6 bases from V and 7 bases from J, the junction contained 5 bases not matched to a gene. CDR3 sequence (DNA): TGTGCCAGCAGGGAGACTAGCCACGGGGAGCTGTTTTTT. Its protein is CASRETSHGELFF.

The chain recombines TRBV12-5 with TRBJ1-2; a possible D gene is TRBD1 (6 bases). From germline, CDR1 is LGHNT and CDR2 FRNRAP. V was trimmed by 0 bases and J by 8 bases, leaving 19 bases between them. There are 16 residues in the CDR3. The CDR3 region has the DNA TGTGCTAGTGGTTTGGTAAACTCGGGGGGCCCCGGAGGCTACACCTTC. Amino acid sequence: CASGLVNSGGPGGYTF.

CDR3 sequence (DNA): TGTGCCAGCAGTCCCACAGGGGTTGGAGGTGAAGCTTTCTTT. Translated, it gives CASSPTGVGGEAFF. The chain has TRBV28 and TRBJ1-1; TRBD1 aligns across 7 bases. Germline CDR1 reads MDHEN; CDR2 reads SYDVKM. V shed 5 bases, J shed 7 bases, and the junction held 10 bases outside the gene matches. The CDR3 is 14 residues long. The variable domain in full, completed from reference TRBV28 and TRBJ1-1, reads DVKVTQSSRYLVKRTGEKVFLECVQDMDHENMFWYRQDPGLGLRLIYFSYDVKMKEKGDIPEGYSVSREKKERFSLILESASTNQTSMYLCASSPTGVGGEAFFGQGTRLTVV.

The rearrangement joins TRBV7-9 to TRBJ1-4, with TRBD1 as a possible D gene (5 bases). This CDR3 contains 14 residues. Germline V gene lookup returns CDR1 SEHNR and CDR2 FQNEAQ (reference sequence). V shed 1 base and J shed 5 bases, with 8 bases lying between them. For the CDR3, the DNA is TGTGCCAGCAGCTTAGGACGGACAAATGAAAAACTGTTTTTT. Residues: CASSLGRTNEKLFF.

The CDR3 here is CASSRGTGGFEQYF. The CDR3 DNA follows: TGTGCCAGCAGCCGAGGGACAGGGGGCTTCGAGCAGTACTTC. This rearrangement joins TRBV7-7 to TRBJ2-7; 12 bases match TRBD1. V shed 5 bases and J 6 bases; nucleotides not matched to a gene: 5. The germline V gene encodes CDR1 SSHAT and CDR2 FNYEAQ (reference sequence). The CDR3 sequence is 14 residues long.

The chain couples TRBV19 to TRBJ2-3; D gene uncertain. There are 15 residues in the CDR3. The V and J ends lost 7 bases and 0 bases respectively, with 14 bases between them. The germline gives CDR1 LNHDA, CDR2 SQIVND (reference sequence). The DNA of the CDR3 is TGTGCCAGTACTCAGGCGCCAGGAAGCACAGATACGCAGTATTTT. Amino acids: CASTQAPGSTDTQYF. The full variable domain, its missing parts supplied by reference TRBV19 and TRBJ2-3, is DGGITQSPKYLFRKEGQNVTLSCEQNLNHDAMYWYRQDPGQGLRLIYYSQIVNDFQKGDIAEGYSVSREKKESFPLTVTSAQKNPTAFYLCASTQAPGSTDTQYFGPGTRLTVL.

The CDR3 loop is CASSVDLLTEAFF. In DNA form, the CDR3 reads TGTGCCAGCAGCGTAGACCTACTCACTGAAGCTTTCTTT. J is TRBJ1-1 and V is TRBV9; no definite D call. This CDR3 region has 13 residues. Trimming stripped 0 bases from V and 4 bases from J, with 7 bases between. Germline V gives CDR1 SGDLS, CDR2 YYNGEE.